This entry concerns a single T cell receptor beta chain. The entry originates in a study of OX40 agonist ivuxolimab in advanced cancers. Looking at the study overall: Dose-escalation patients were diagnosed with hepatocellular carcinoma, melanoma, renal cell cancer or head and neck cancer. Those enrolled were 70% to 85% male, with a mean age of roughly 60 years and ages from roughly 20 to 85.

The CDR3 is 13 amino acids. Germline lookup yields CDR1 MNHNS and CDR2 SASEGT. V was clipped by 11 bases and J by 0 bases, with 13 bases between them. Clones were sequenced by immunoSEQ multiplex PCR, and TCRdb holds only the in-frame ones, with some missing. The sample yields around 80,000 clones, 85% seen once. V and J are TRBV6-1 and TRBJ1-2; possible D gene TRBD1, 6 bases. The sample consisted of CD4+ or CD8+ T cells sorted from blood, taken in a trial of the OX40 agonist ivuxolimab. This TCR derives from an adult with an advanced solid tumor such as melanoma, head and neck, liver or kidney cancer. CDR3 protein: CAGRTEANYGYTF. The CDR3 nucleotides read TGTGCCGGCCGGACAGAAGCTAACTATGGCTACACCTTC.